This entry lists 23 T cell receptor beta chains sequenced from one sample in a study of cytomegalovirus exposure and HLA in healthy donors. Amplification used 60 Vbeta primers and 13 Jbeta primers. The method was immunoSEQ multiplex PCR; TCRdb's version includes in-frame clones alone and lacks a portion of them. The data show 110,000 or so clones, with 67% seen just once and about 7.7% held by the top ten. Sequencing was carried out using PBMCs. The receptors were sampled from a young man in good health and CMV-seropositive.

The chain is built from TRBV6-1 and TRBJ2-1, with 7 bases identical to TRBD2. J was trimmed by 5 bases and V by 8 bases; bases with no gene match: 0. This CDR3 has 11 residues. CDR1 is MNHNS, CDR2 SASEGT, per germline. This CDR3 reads CASGRDNEQFF. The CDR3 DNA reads TGTGCCAGCGGGAGGGACAATGAGCAGTTCTTC.

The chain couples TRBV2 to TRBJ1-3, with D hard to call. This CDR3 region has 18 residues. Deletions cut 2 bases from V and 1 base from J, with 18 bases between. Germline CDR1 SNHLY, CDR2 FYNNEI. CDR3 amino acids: CASSEPAAATVSGNTIYF. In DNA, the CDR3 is TGTGCCAGCAGTGAACCGGCAGCGGCTACTGTATCTGGAAACACCATATATTTT.

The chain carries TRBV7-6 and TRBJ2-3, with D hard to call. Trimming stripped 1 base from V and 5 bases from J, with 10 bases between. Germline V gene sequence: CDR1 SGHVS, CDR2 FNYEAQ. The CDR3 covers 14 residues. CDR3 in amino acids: CASSLGNGRDTQYF. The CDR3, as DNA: TGTGCCAGCAGCTTAGGAAACGGTCGAGATACGCAGTATTTT.

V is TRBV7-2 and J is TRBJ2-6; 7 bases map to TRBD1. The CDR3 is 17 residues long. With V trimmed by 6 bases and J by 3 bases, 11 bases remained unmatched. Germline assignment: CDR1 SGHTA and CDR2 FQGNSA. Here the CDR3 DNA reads TGTGCCAGCAGACCTATAGGGGGCGCAGGTGGGGCCAACGTCCTGACTTTC. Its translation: CASRPIGGAGGANVLTF.

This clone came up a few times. CDR3 region: CASNPNRHTGELFF. The DNA of the CDR3 is TGCGCCAGCAATCCAAACAGACACACCGGGGAGCTGTTTTTT. The chain links TRBV5-1 to TRBJ2-2; D gene ambiguous. The V and J ends lost 6 bases and 3 bases respectively, with 12 bases between them. Germline CDR1 reads SGHRS; CDR2 reads YFSETQ. The CDR3 length is 14 residues.

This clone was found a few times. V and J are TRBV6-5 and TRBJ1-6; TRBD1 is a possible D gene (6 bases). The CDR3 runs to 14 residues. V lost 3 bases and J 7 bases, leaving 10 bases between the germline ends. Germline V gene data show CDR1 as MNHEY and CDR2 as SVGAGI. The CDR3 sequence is CASSYTGLNSPLHF. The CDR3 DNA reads TGTGCCAGCAGTTATACAGGGCTAAATTCACCCCTCCACTTT.

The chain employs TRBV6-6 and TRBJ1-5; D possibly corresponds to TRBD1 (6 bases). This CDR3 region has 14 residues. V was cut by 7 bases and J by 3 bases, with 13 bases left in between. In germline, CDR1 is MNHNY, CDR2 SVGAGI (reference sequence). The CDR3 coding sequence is TGTGCCAGCACCCCGGACAGACTCAATCAGCCCCAGCATTTT. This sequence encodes CASTPDRLNQPQHF.

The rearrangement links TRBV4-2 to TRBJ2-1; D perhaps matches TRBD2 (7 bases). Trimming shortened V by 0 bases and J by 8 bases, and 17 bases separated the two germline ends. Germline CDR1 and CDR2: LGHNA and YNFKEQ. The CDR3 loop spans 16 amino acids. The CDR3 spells CASSQEKAGARYEQFF. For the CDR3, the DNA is TGTGCCAGCAGCCAAGAGAAGGCGGGGGCCCGCTATGAGCAGTTCTTC.

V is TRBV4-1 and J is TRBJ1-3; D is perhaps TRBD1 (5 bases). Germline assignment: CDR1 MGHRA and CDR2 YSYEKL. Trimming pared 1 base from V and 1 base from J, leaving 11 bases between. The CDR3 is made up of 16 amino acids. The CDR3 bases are TGCGCCAGCAGCCAAGCAAGGGCAGGGTCTGGAAACACCATATATTTT. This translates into CASSQARAGSGNTIYF.

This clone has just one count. For the CDR3, the DNA is TGTGCCAGCACCCAGGGGCACTTGAACACTGAAGCTTTCTTT. Amino acids: CASTQGHLNTEAFF. The chain carries TRBV6-5 and TRBJ1-1, with D tentatively TRBD1 (6 bases). CDR3 length: 14 amino acids. V lost 7 bases and J 0 bases, leaving 12 bases between the germline ends. Germline lookup yields CDR1 MNHEY and CDR2 SVGAGI.

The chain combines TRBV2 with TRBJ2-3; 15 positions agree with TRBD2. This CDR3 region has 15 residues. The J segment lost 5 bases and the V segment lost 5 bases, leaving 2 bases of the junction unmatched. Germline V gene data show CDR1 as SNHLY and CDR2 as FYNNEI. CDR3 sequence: CASSKGLAGGDTQYF. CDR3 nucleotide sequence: TGTGCCAGCAGTAAGGGACTAGCGGGGGGAGATACGCAGTATTTT.

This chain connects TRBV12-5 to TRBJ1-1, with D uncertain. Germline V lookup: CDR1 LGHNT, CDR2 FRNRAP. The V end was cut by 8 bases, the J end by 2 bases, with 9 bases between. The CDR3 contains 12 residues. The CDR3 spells CASSRQNTEAFF. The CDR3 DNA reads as TGTGCTAGTAGCAGGCAAAACACTGAAGCTTTCTTT. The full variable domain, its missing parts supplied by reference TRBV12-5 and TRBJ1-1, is DARVTQTPRHKVTEMGQEVTMRCQPILGHNTVFWYRQTMMQGLELLAYFRNRAPLDDSGMPKDRFSAEMPDATLATLKIQPSEPRDSAVYFCASSRQNTEAFFGQGTRLTVV.

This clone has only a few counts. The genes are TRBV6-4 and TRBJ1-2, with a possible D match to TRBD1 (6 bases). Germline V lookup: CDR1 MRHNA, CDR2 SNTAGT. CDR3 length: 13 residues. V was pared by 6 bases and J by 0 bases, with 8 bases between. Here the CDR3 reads CASRGDTNYGYTF. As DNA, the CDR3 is TGTGCCAGCAGGGGGGACACTAACTATGGCTACACCTTC.

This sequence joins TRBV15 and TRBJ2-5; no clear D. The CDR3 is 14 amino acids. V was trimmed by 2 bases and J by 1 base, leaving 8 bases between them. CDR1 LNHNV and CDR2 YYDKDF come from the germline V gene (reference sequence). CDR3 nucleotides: TGTGCCACCAGCAGACCCAATCCCCAAGAGACCCAGTACTTC. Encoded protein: CATSRPNPQETQYF.

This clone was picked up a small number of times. CDR3 amino acids: CASSARLGGQPQHF. The CDR3 region has the DNA TGTGCCAGCAGTGCACGGCTAGGGGGCCAGCCCCAGCATTTT. The chain employs TRBV2 and TRBJ1-5; 7 bases map to TRBD1. This CDR3 has 14 residues. The germline CDR1 and CDR2 sequences are SNHLY and FYNNEI. J was trimmed by 7 bases and V by 4 bases; bases with no gene match: 7.

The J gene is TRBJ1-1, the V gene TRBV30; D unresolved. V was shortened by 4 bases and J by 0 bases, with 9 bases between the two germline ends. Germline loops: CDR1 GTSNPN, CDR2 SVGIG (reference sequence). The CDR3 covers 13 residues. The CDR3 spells CAWMASLNTEAFF. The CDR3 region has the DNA TGTGCCTGGATGGCCAGTTTGAACACTGAAGCTTTCTTT.

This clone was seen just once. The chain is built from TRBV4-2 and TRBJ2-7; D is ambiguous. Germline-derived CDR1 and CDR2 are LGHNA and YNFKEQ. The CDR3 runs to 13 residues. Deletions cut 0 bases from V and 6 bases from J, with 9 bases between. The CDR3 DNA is TGTGCCAGCAGCCAAGATACGCTGCGCGAGCAGTACTTC. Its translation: CASSQDTLREQYF.

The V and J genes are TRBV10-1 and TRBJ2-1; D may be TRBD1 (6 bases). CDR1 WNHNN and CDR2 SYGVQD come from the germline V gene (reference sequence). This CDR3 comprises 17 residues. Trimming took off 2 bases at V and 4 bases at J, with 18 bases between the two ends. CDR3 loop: CASSEEGGTYPYNEQFF. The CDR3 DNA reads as TGCGCCAGCAGTGAGGAAGGGGGAACGTACCCGTACAATGAGCAGTTCTTC.

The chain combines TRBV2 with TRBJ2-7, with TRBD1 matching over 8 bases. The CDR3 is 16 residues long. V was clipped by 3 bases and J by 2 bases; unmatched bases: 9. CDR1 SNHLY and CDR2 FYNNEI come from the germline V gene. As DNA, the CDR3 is TGTGCCAGCAGTGAGGTCGGGACAGGCCCCACCTACGAGCAGTACTTC. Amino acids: CASSEVGTGPTYEQYF.

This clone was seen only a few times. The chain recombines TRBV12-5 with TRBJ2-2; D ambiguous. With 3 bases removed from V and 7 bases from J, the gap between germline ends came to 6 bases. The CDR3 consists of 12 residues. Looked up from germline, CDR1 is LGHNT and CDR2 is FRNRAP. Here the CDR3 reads CASGFGFGELFF. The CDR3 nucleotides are TGTGCTAGTGGTTTCGGGTTCGGGGAGCTGTTTTTT.

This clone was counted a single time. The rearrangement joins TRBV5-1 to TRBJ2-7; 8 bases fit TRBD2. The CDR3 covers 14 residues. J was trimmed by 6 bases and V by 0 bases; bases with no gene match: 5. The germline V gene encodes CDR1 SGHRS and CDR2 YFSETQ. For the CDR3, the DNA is TGCGCCAGCAGCTTGGCGGGGGGGGACTCCGAGCAGTACTTC. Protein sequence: CASSLAGGDSEQYF. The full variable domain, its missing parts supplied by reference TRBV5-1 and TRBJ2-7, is KAGVTQTPRYLIKTRGQQVTLSCSPISGHRSVSWYQQTPGQGLQFLFEYFSETQRNKGNFPGRFSGRQFSNSRSEMNVSTLELGDSALYLCASSLAGGDSEQYFGPGTRLTVT.

CDR3 sequence: CASSVRKGADTQYF. The CDR3 DNA sequence: TGTGCCAGCAGTGTCAGGAAAGGCGCAGATACGCAGTATTTT. V and J are TRBV6-4 and TRBJ2-3; D is unresolved. The germline gives CDR1 MRHNA, CDR2 SNTAGT. This CDR3 has 14 amino acids. Deletions cut 4 bases from V and 4 bases from J, with 12 bases between.

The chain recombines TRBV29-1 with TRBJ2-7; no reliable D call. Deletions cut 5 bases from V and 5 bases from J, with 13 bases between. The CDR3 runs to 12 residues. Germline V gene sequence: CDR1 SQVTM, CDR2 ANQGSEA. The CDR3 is CSVPYVANEQYV. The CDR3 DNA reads TGCAGCGTTCCCTACGTAGCCAACGAGCAGTACGTC.